The 2 T cell receptor beta chains given below trace back to one sample, sequenced in a study of shared clonotypes between healthy human individuals. This table comes from immunoSEQ multiplex PCR, and its TCRdb copy is limited to in-frame clones, with some not included. The data contain roughly 2,300,000 clones, approximately 90% of them singletons. Sequencing used naive CD4+ T cells from PBMCs. Documented subset: CD45RA+ positively selected. Source of these receptors: a man between 18 and 29 years old in good health. Some clones in this sample may be carry-over from other donors' samples.

This clone was observed a few times. The chain couples TRBV18 to TRBJ1-1; D possibly corresponds to TRBD1 (5 bases). This CDR3 has 15 amino acids. V was pared by 1 base and J by 1 base, with 10 bases between. Germline-derived CDR1 and CDR2 are KGHSH and LQKENI. CDR3 bases: TGTGCCAGCTCACCACAGGGGACGGGGAACACTGAAGCTTTCTTT. Translating gives CASSPQGTGNTEAFF.

This chain links TRBV28 with TRBJ2-3, with TRBD1 as a possible D gene (5 bases). Trimming took off 5 bases at V and 2 bases at J, with 17 bases between the two ends. CDR1 is MDHEN, CDR2 SYDVKM, per germline. This CDR3 contains 16 residues. The CDR3 nucleotides are TGTGCCAGCAGTGCCTCGGGCAGGGAACTCACAGATACGCAGTATTTT. Amino acids: CASSASGRELTDTQYF.